Listed below are T cell receptor beta chains from one sample, sequenced in a study of cytomegalovirus exposure and HLA in healthy donors. The repertoire was sequenced with immunoSEQ multiplex PCR; TCRdb's copy has only in-frame clones and lacks some. The repertoire holds roughly 140,000 clones, more than 75% seen once, with 2% to 2.5% in the top ten. Material: PBMCs. The receptors here all came from a woman between 18 and 29 years old in good health and CMV-seronegative. Both conserved end residues are part of each CDR3. Fields, in order: CDR3 length, V gene, clone size, D gene, J gene, CDR3 DNA, CDR3 protein. A D gene is named only where the DNA matches it firmly. Clone size is not always given. Where it is, it says once, few, many or a class for expanded clones.

15,TRBV7-8,once,TRBD2,TRBJ2-1,TGTGCCAGCAGCTTAGGACTAGCGGATAACAATGAGCAGTTCTTC,CASSLGLADNNEQFF
15,TRBV4-1,NA,TRBD1,TRBJ2-7,TGCGCCAGCAGCCAGGGCCCCGACAGGGACTACGAGCAGTACTTC,CASSQGPDRDYEQYF
14,TRBV5-5,NA,NA,TRBJ1-6,TGTGCCAGCAGCCTCCAAGGGGGGGATTCACCCCTCCACTTT,CASSLQGGDSPLHF
14,TRBV19,few,TRBD2,TRBJ2-7,TGTGCCAGTAGTATATTAGCGGGGCCCTACGAGCAGTACTTC,CASSILAGPYEQYF
15,TRBV18,few,TRBD1,TRBJ1-2,TGTGCCAGCTCACCCGGGAGACAGGGAGGCGCCGGCTACACCTTC,CASSPGRQGGAGYTF
12,TRBV29-1,few,TRBD1,TRBJ2-7,TGCAGCGTGGAGGCAGGGGGCTACGAGCAGTACTTC,CSVEAGGYEQYF
13,TRBV14,NA,NA,TRBJ1-4,TGTGCCAGCAGCCCGAGGCTAGGTGAAAAACTGTTTTTT,CASSPRLGEKLFF
15,TRBV5-6,NA,NA,TRBJ2-1,TGTGCCAGCAGTCAGCGCCCCGGACAGATCAATGAGCAGTTCTTC,CASSQRPGQINEQFF
14,TRBV6-1,once,TRBD1,TRBJ2-7,TGTGCCAGCAGTGATAGGCAGGGGGTGGGCGAGCAGTACTTC,CASSDRQGVGEQYF
13,TRBV6-6,NA,NA,TRBJ2-7,TGTGCCAGCAGTAACGACTCGCCCTACGAGCAGTACTTC,CASSNDSPYEQYF
14,TRBV6-1,NA,TRBD1,TRBJ2-7,TGTGCCGCTCTAAACCGGGACAGCTCCTACGAGCAGTACTTC,CAALNRDSSYEQYF